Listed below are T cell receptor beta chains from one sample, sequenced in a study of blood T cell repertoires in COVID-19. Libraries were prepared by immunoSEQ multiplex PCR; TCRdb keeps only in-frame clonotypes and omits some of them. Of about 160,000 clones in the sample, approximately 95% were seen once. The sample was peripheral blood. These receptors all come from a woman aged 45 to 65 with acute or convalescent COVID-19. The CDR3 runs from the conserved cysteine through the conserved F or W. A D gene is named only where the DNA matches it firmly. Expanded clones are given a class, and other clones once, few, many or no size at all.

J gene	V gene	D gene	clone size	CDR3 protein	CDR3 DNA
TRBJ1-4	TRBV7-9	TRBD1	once	CASSSSGGSTNEKLFF	TGTGCCAGCAGCTCTTCAGGGGGGTCAACTAATGAAAAACTGTTTTTT
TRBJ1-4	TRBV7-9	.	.	CASSLVGGLTNEKLFF	TGTGCCAGCAGCTTAGTAGGGGGATTGACTAATGAAAAACTGTTTTTT
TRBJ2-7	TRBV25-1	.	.	CASSRQGGEQYF	TGTGCCAGCAGTAGACAGGGAGGCGAGCAGTACTTC
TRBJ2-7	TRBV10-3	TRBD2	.	CAISESGGRARRSGEQYF	TGTGCCATCAGTGAGTCTGGCGGGAGGGCCCGGAGGAGTGGCGAGCAGTACTTC
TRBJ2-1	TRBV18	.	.	CASSPWGESNEQFF	TGTGCCAGCTCACCATGGGGGGAGAGTAATGAGCAGTTCTTC
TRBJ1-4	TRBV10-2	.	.	CASSQGQNLNEKLFF	TGCGCCAGCAGTCAAGGACAAAACTTAAACGAAAAACTGTTTTTT
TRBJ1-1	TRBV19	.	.	CASSIRQLAFF	TGTGCCAGTAGTATCCGACAGTTGGCTTTCTTT
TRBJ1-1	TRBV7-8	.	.	CASSLGAAVLNTEAFF	TGTGCCAGCAGCTTAGGAGCGGCAGTATTAAACACTGAAGCTTTCTTT
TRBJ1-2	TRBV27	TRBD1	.	CASSSPPYRGRGGYTF	TGTGCCAGCAGTTCCCCTCCCTACAGGGGGCGGGGTGGCTACACCTTC
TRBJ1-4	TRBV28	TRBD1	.	CASSPTGGGEKLFF	TGTGCCAGCAGTCCCACAGGGGGCGGTGAAAAACTGTTTTTT
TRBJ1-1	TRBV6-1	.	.	CASSERWGLTEAFF	TGTGCCAGCAGTGAAAGGTGGGGCCTCACTGAAGCTTTCTTT
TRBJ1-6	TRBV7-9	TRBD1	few	CASSSRDRVNSPLHF	TGTGCCAGCAGCTCCCGGGACAGGGTTAATTCACCCCTCCACTTT
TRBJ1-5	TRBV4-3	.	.	CASSQDGSNQPQHF	TGCGCCAGCAGCCAAGACGGTAGCAATCAGCCCCAGCATTTT
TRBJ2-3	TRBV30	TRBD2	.	CAWSVPIAGGRTDTQYF	TGTGCCTGGAGTGTACCGATAGCGGGAGGTCGCACAGATACGCAGTATTTT
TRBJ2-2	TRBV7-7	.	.	CASSQDMAGELFF	TGTGCCAGCAGCCAAGACATGGCCGGGGAGCTGTTTTTT
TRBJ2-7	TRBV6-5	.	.	CASSLTGYYEQYF	TGTGCCAGCAGTTTGACAGGTTACTACGAGCAGTACTTC
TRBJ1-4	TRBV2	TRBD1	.	CASSEYRGVTFEKLFF	TGTGCCAGCAGTGAATACAGGGGGGTTACTTTTGAAAAACTGTTTTTT
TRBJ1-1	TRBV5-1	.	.	CASSGHGTTEAFF	TGCGCCAGCTCGGGACATGGGACCACTGAAGCTTTCTTT
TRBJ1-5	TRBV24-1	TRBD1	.	CATSDGQGNNQPQHF	TGTGCCACCAGTGACGGACAGGGCAACAATCAGCCCCAGCATTTT
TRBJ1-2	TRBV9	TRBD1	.	CASSVDLRGTEYGYTF	TGTGCCAGCAGCGTAGACCTACGCGGGACAGAGTATGGCTACACCTTC
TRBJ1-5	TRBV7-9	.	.	CASSLTGGHQPQHF	TGTGCCAGCAGCTTAACCGGGGGGCATCAGCCCCAGCATTTT
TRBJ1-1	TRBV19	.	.	CASSKGQLNTEAFF	TGTGCCAGTAGTAAAGGACAGTTGAACACTGAAGCTTTCTTT
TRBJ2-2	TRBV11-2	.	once	CASRPGVGGELFF	TGTGCCAGCAGGCCCGGGGTGGGCGGGGAGCTGTTTTTT
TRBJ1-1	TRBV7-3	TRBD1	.	CASSLRGTDLLNTEAFF	TGTGCCAGCAGCTTACGAGGGACAGACCTACTTAACACTGAAGCTTTCTTT
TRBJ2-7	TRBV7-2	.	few	CASSLSSGDHSYEQYF	TGTGCCAGCAGCTTAAGTTCAGGGGACCACTCCTACGAGCAGTACTTC
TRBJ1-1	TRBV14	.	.	CASSQGAPIEAFF	TGTGCCAGCAGCCAAGGGGCCCCGATCGAAGCTTTCTTT
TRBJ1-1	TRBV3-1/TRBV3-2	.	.	CASSQLTWGGTEAFF	TGTGCCAGCAGCCAATTGACCTGGGGGGGAACTGAAGCTTTCTTT
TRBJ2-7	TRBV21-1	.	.	CASTPGTETGYEQYF	TGTGCCAGCACCCCAGGGACAGAGACTGGATACGAGCAGTACTTC
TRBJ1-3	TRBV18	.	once	CASSPPQGSSGNTIYF	TGTGCCAGCTCACCACCGCAGGGATCCTCAGGAAACACCATATATTTT
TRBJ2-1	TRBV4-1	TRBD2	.	CASSQDPLAGNEQFF	TGCGCCAGCAGCCAAGATCCCCTAGCGGGTAATGAGCAGTTCTTC
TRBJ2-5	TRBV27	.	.	CASPVWQETQYF	TGTGCCAGCCCGGTGTGGCAAGAGACCCAGTACTTC
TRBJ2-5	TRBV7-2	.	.	CASSLNLAGRNRETQYF	TGTGCCAGCAGCTTAAATCTGGCGGGCCGTAACAGAGAGACCCAGTACTTC
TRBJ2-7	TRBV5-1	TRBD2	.	CVSSSLAGGSYEQYF	TGCGTCAGCAGCTCCCTAGCGGGGGGTTCCTACGAGCAGTACTTC
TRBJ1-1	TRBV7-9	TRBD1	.	CASSETGLNTEAFF	TGTGCCAGCAGCGAGACAGGGTTGAACACTGAAGCTTTCTTT
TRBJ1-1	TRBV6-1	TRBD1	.	CASSELTDRGIYTEAFF	TGTGCCAGCAGTGAATTGACGGACAGGGGAATTTACACTGAAGCTTTCTTT
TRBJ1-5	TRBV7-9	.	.	CASSLVGGNQPQHF	TGTGCCAGCAGCTTAGTGGGCGGGAATCAGCCCCAGCATTTT
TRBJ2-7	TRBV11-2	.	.	CASSYWTAEQYF	TGTGCCAGCAGCTACTGGACAGCTGAGCAGTACTTC
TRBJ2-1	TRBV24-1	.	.	CATSPRGNEQFF	TGTGCCACCAGTCCTCGGGGGAATGAGCAGTTCTTC
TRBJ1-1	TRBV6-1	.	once	CASSQDRPRDTEAFF	TGTGCCAGCAGTCAAGACAGGCCGAGAGACACTGAAGCTTTCTTT
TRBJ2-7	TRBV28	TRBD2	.	CASSLVAGVGYEQYF	TGTGCCAGCAGTTTAGTAGCGGGGGTGGGTTACGAGCAGTACTTC
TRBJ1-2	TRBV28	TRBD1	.	CASSLRGQVSLYGYTF	TGTGCCAGCAGTTTACGGGGACAGGTTTCGCTCTATGGCTACACCTTC
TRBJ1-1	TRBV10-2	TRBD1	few	CASRADFRDRNTEAFF	TGCGCCAGCAGGGCAGATTTCCGGGACAGGAACACTGAAGCTTTCTTT
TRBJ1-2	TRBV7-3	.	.	CASSPGVDASYGYTF	TGTGCCAGCAGCCCGGGGGTGGATGCCTCCTATGGCTACACCTTC
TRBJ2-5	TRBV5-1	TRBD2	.	CASSKAKSGDYQETQYF	TGCGCCAGCAGCAAAGCCAAAAGCGGGGACTACCAAGAGACCCAGTACTTC
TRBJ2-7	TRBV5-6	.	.	CASSARHFYEQYF	TGTGCCAGCAGCGCCCGACACTTCTACGAGCAGTACTTC
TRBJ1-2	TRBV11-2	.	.	CASSLARARGLNGYTF	TGTGCCAGCAGCTTAGCCCGGGCCCGGGGGTTGAATGGCTACACCTTC
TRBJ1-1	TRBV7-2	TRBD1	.	CASSLDRGWSTEAFF	TGTGCCAGCAGCCTAGACAGGGGATGGAGCACTGAAGCTTTCTTT